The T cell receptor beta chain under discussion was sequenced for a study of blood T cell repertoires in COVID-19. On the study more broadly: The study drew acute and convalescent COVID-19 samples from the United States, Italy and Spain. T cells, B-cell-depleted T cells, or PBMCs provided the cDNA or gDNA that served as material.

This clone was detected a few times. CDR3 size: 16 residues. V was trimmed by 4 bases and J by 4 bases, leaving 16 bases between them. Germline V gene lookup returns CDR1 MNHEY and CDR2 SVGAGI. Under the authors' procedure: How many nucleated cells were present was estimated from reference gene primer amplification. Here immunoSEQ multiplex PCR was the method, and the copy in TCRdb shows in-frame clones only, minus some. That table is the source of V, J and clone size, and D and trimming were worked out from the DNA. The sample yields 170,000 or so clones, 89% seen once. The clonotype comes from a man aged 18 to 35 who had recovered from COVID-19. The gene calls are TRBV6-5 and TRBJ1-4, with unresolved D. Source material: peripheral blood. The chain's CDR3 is CASSLGTVTFNEKLFF. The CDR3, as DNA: TGTGCCAGCAGTTTGGGTACCGTGACTTTTAATGAAAAACTGTTTTTT.